The 17 T cell receptor beta chains presented below share a single source sample, sequenced in a study of CD4 T cells in relation to SARS-CoV-2 and coronaviruses. No antigen is known for these receptors. Profiling relied on immunoSEQ multiplex PCR, and the TCRdb table lists in-frame clones only, not all of them. The data show some 43,000 clones, almost 85% seen once. What was sequenced was naive CD4+ T cells from PBMCs, cultured in vitro. The subset was: naive CD4+ T cells isolated by negative enrichment. All receptors come from an adult with COVID-19.

The chain links TRBV27 to TRBJ1-6; TRBD1 matches at 7 bases. The V gene end was trimmed by 5 bases and the J gene end by 8 bases; junction bases not matched to a gene: 9. Germline lookup yields CDR1 MNHEY and CDR2 SMNVEV (reference sequence). The length of the CDR3 is 15 residues. CDR3 in amino acids: CASSPGGPPDSPLHF. Here the CDR3 DNA reads TGTGCCAGCAGTCCAGGGGGTCCTCCGGATTCACCCCTCCACTTT.

The chain uses TRBV19 and TRBJ2-1; D call uncertain. CDR1 is LNHDA, CDR2 SQIVND, per germline (reference sequence). With 6 bases removed from V and 4 bases from J, the gap between germline ends came to 7 bases. CDR3 length: 12 residues. CDR3 nucleotides: TGTGCCAGTAGCGGGTCGTACAATGAGCAGTTCTTC. It encodes CASSGSYNEQFF.

A note on this clone: The same CDR3 also results from other DNA sequences found in this sample. The rearrangement uses TRBV19 and TRBJ2-7; 7 bases map to TRBD2. Trimming cost V 3 bases and J 0 bases; bases outside gene matches: 2. Germline values: CDR1 LNHDA, CDR2 SQIVND (reference sequence). The CDR3 has 14 amino acids. This chain's CDR3 is CASSIGRNSYEQYF. The CDR3 nucleotides read TGTGCCAGTAGTATCGGGAGGAACTCCTACGAGCAGTACTTC.

The chain employs TRBV7-8 and TRBJ1-5; D unclear. Trimming pared 5 bases from V and 1 base from J, leaving 12 bases between. Germline CDR1 and CDR2: SGHVS and FQNEAQ. There are 15 residues in the CDR3. CDR3 DNA: TGTGCCAGCAGCCGTGGACGGCTAAGCAATCAGCCCCAGCATTTT. Translating it yields CASSRGRLSNQPQHF. Based on the CDR3 plus reference TRBV7-8 and TRBJ1-5, the full variable domain is GAGVSQSPRYKVAKRGQDVALRCDPISGHVSLFWYQQALGQGPEFLTYFQNEAQLDKSGLPSDRFFAERPEGSVSTLKIQRTQQEDSAVYLCASSRGRLSNQPQHFGDGTRLSIL.

This chain links TRBV9 with TRBJ1-6; D unclear. Looked up from germline, CDR1 is SGDLS and CDR2 is YYNGEE. V lost 4 bases and J lost 8, with 16 bases in between. The length of the CDR3 is 15 residues. For the CDR3, the DNA is TGTGCCAGCAGCCGTGATGGGCTCGGGGATTCACCCCTCCACTTT. Its protein product is CASSRDGLGDSPLHF.

V and J are TRBV7-9 and TRBJ2-1; 12 bases align to TRBD2. Germline V gene lookup returns CDR1 SEHNR and CDR2 FQNEAQ (reference sequence). Unmatched junction bases numbered 4, after V lost 6 bases and J lost 7 bases. The CDR3 sequence is 14 residues long. The CDR3 loop reads CASRTSGRRNEQFF. CDR3 nucleotides: TGTGCCAGCAGGACTAGCGGGAGAAGGAATGAGCAGTTCTTC.

V is TRBV5-8 and J is TRBJ1-4; D is undetermined. Germline CDR1 and CDR2: SGHTS and YDEGEE. Trimming removed 1 base from V and 3 bases from J, with 7 bases in between. This CDR3 has 14 residues. The CDR3 here is CASSLRSSNEKLFF. DNA of the CDR3: TGTGCCAGCAGCTTGAGGAGTTCTAATGAAAAACTGTTTTTT.

The chain couples TRBV9 to TRBJ2-3; 10 positions agree with TRBD1. In germline, CDR1 is SGDLS, CDR2 YYNGEE. J lost 4 bases, V lost 6 bases, and 8 bases had no gene match. The CDR3 loop spans 15 amino acids. CDR3 sequence: CASTKTGGSADTQYF. The CDR3 bases are TGTGCCAGCACGAAGACAGGGGGCAGTGCAGATACGCAGTATTTT.

The chain joins TRBV5-4 to TRBJ2-3, with a possible D match to TRBD2 (6 bases). Germline loops: CDR1 SGHNT, CDR2 YYREEE (reference sequence). Trimming pared 0 bases from V and 0 bases from J, leaving 11 bases between. The CDR3 loop spans 16 amino acids. The CDR3 loop reads CASSLGLAFSTDTQYF. For the CDR3, the DNA is TGTGCCAGCAGCTTGGGGCTAGCGTTCAGCACAGATACGCAGTATTTT.

The V and J genes are TRBV3-1 (or the pseudogene TRBV3-2) and TRBJ1-3, with D unclear. Germline V CDR1 and CDR2: LGHDT, YNNKEL (reference sequence). Trimming took 5 bases from V and 2 from J, leaving 10 bases between them. This CDR3 has 14 amino acids. CDR3 sequence (DNA): TGTGCCAGCAGCTTCTCGGGGACTGGAAACACCATATATTTT. As protein: CASSFSGTGNTIYF.

V and J are TRBV7-3 and TRBJ2-3, with D possibly being TRBD1 or TRBD2 (5 bases each). V dropped 5 bases and J dropped 1 base, with 19 bases sitting between them. Germline values: CDR1 SGHTA, CDR2 FQGTGA. CDR3 length: 17 amino acids. CDR3 sequence: CASSQRGAEGGTDTQYF. The DNA of the CDR3 is TGTGCCAGCAGCCAACGGGGCGCGGAAGGGGGCACAGATACGCAGTATTTT.

The CDR3 spells CASSGRDEQFF. The CDR3 DNA is TGTGCCAGCAGTGGCCGGGATGAGCAGTTCTTC. This chain connects TRBV28 to TRBJ2-1; no clear D gene. CDR1 and CDR2 (germline): MDHEN, SYDVKM. Trimming pared 5 bases from V and 8 bases from J, leaving 7 bases between. This CDR3 spans 11 amino acids.

The chain employs TRBV28 and TRBJ2-7; either TRBD1 or TRBD2 may supply D (6 bases each). Trimming left V 3 bases short and J 5 bases short, with 17 bases between. The CDR3 length is 15 residues. Germline lookup yields CDR1 MDHEN and CDR2 SYDVKM. DNA of the CDR3: TGTGCCAGCAGTTTTTTTGGGGGGCGCAACCACGAGCAGTACTTC. Translated: CASSFFGGRNHEQYF.

The chain couples TRBV14 to TRBJ2-7, with TRBD2 identical over 10 bases. The CDR3 spans 16 residues. CDR1 is SGHDN, CDR2 FVKESK, per germline. V lost 1 base to trimming and J lost 6 bases; unmatched junction nucleotides: 9. The CDR3 spells CASSQGLAGVKTEQYF. Written as DNA, the CDR3 is TGTGCCAGCAGCCAAGGGCTAGCGGGAGTGAAGACCGAGCAGTACTTC.

This chain uses TRBV4-2 with TRBJ2-6; D is uncertain. This CDR3 comprises 16 residues. Germline V lookup: CDR1 LGHNA, CDR2 YNFKEQ. Trimming removed 0 bases at V and 4 bases at J, with 10 bases between. Written as DNA, the CDR3 is TGTGCCAGCAGCCAAGAAAGGGTACTGGGGGCCAACGTCCTGACTTTC. Its protein product is CASSQERVLGANVLTF.

V is TRBV7-2 and J is TRBJ1-1; TRBD1 matches at 9 bases. This CDR3 contains 15 residues. With V trimmed by 1 base and J by 4 bases, 4 bases remained unmatched. CDR1 and CDR2 (germline): SGHTA, FQGNSA. CDR3 bases: TGTGCCAGCAGCTTAGTGGGACAGGGTCTCACTGAAGCTTTCTTT. As protein: CASSLVGQGLTEAFF.

The J gene is TRBJ2-7, the V gene TRBV18; maybe TRBD1 (6 bases). Deletions cut 4 bases from V and 7 bases from J, with 23 bases between. Germline V gives CDR1 KGHSH, CDR2 LQKENI. The CDR3 spans 16 residues. Here the CDR3 reads CASSRAVLTGSGEQYF. The CDR3 DNA reads as TGTGCCAGCTCACGCGCCGTTCTCACAGGGTCGGGGGAGCAGTACTTC.